Listed below are T cell receptor beta chains from one sample, sequenced in a study of blood T cells in healthy people across ages. Via MiXCR, TCRdb re-called the 5' RACE reads, giving one row per CDR3 protein. The table has fewer than 800,000 distinct CDR3 sequences, more than 20% seen once. What was sequenced was blood. Receptors were obtained from a man aged 65 to 85 in good health. Both conserved end residues are part of each CDR3. The D gene is left open where the match is weak. Rows give clone size only sometimes, using once, few, many, or a class for an expanded clone.

j_gene,abundance,v_gene,d_gene,CDR3aa,CDR3nt
TRBJ2-2,few,TRBV5-1,TRBD1,CASSLPDRGPNTGELFF,TGCGCCAGCAGCTTGCCGGACAGGGGTCCGAACACCGGGGAGCTGTTTTTT
TRBJ1-3,-,TRBV5-1,-,CASSLEGQRGNTIYF,TGCGCCAGCAGCTTGGAAGGACAGCGTGGAAACACCATATATTTT
TRBJ2-7,-,TRBV28,-,CASSPSWGPNEQYF,TGTGCCAGCAGTCCCTCTTGGGGCCCAAACGAGCAGTACTTC
TRBJ1-1,-,TRBV5-1,-,CASSLLDPNTEAFF,TGCGCCAGCAGCTTGTTGGACCCGAACACTGAAGCTTTCTTT
TRBJ2-1,-,TRBV6-1,-,CASRRTGDNEQFF,TGTGCCAGCAGAAGGACTGGGGACAATGAGCAGTTCTTC
TRBJ2-4,few,TRBV6-5,-,CASSSKDCLAKNIQYF,TGTGCCAGCAGTTCCAAGGACTGTCTAGCCAAAAACATTCAGTACTTC
TRBJ2-1,few,TRBV29-1,TRBD2,CSVETPTSGTHNEQFF,TGCAGCGTTGAAACCCCGACTAGCGGGACCCACAATGAGCAGTTCTTC
TRBJ2-5,-,TRBV12-3/TRBV12-4,TRBD1,CASSLMGRGMETQYF,TGTGCCAGCAGTTTAATGGGCAGGGGGATGGAGACCCAGTACTTC
TRBJ2-5,few,TRBV7-2,-,CASSLPSGGRETQYF,TGTGCCAGCAGCCTCCCCTCAGGGGGGCGAGAGACCCAGTACTTC
TRBJ1-2,-,TRBV7-9,TRBD1,CASRSDRGGGYTF,TGTGCCAGCAGAAGCGACAGGGGGGGTGGCTACACCTTC
TRBJ2-7,few,TRBV11-1,TRBD2,CASSLPPPYSGSTRHYEQYF,TGTGCCAGCAGCTTACCTCCGCCATATAGCGGGAGTACTAGGCACTACGAGCAGTACTTC
TRBJ2-1,-,TRBV5-5,-,CASTFGLPGNEQFF,TGTGCCAGCACCTTCGGACTCCCGGGAAATGAGCAGTTCTTC
TRBJ2-2,-,TRBV7-3,TRBD1,CASSYTGGGIGELFF,TGTGCCAGCAGTTACACAGGGGGCGGCATCGGGGAGCTGTTTTTT
TRBJ1-4,few,TRBV5-1,-,CASSSQGREKLFF,TGCGCCAGCAGCTCTCAGGGACGTGAAAAACTGTTTTTT
TRBJ2-7,-,TRBV7-8,-,CASSSGEQQYF,TGTGCCAGCAGCTCAGGGGAACAGCAGTACTTC
TRBJ2-3,-,TRBV24-1,TRBD2,CATSDPGGGVPDTQYF,TGTGCCACCAGTGACCCCGGGGGAGGGGTGCCAGATACGCAGTATTTT
TRBJ1-5,few,TRBV3-1,-,CASSGTTNQPQHF,TGTGCCAGCAGCGGGACAACTAATCAGCCCCAGCATTTT
TRBJ2-1,-,TRBV6-2/TRBV6-3,-,CASSYGLNEQFF,TGTGCCAGCAGTTATGGCCTCAATGAGCAGTTCTTC
TRBJ1-5,-,TRBV7-9,-,CASSLGAGARGNQPQHF,TGTGCCAGCAGCTTAGGGGCAGGGGCTAGGGGCAATCAGCCCCAGCATTTT
TRBJ2-1,-,TRBV29-1,-,CSVEKGNYNEQFF,TGCAGCGTTGAGAAGGGGAACTACAATGAGCAGTTCTTC
TRBJ2-6,few,TRBV9,-,CASSPIRSGANVLTF,TGTGCCAGCAGCCCCATCCGCTCTGGGGCCAACGTCCTGACTTTC
TRBJ1-4,few,TRBV6-5,TRBD1,CASSYSVTGVGEKLFF,TGTGCCAGCAGTTACTCGGTGACAGGGGTTGGTGAAAAACTGTTTTTT
TRBJ2-5,-,TRBV3-1,-,CASSQGPGLQETQYF,TGTGCCAGCAGCCAAGGACCGGGACTGCAAGAGACCCAGTACTTC
TRBJ1-2,few,TRBV28,TRBD1,CASRPGTGGYGYTF,TGTGCCAGCAGACCTGGGACAGGGGGCTATGGCTACACCTTC
TRBJ2-3,-,TRBV15,-,CATSRDIGVGEPDTRYF,TGTGCCACCAGCAGAGATATTGGGGTCGGGGAACCAGATACGCGGTATTTT
TRBJ1-1,many,TRBV5-1,TRBD1,CASSWDSLNTEAFF,TGTGCCAGCAGTTGGGACAGTCTGAACACTGAAGCTTTCTTT
TRBJ2-1,once,TRBV29-1,TRBD2,CSVGLAGETSSYNEQFF,TGCAGCGTTGGGCTAGCGGGGGAAACGAGCTCCTACAATGAGCAGTTCTTC
TRBJ2-7,few,TRBV9,-,CASSARGTQPYEQYF,TGTGCCAGCAGCGCTAGGGGTACCCAACCATACGAGCAGTACTTC
TRBJ2-7,-,TRBV9,-,CASSVGLSASADYEQYF,TGTGCCAGCAGCGTAGGATTATCGGCTAGCGCAGACTACGAGCAGTACTTC
TRBJ2-3,-,TRBV6-6,-,CASGGTQYF,TGTGCCAGCGGCGGTACGCAGTATTTT
TRBJ1-1,-,TRBV20-1,-,CSATRGQNTEAFF,TGCAGTGCTACCCGGGGCCAGAACACTGAAGCTTTCTTT
TRBJ2-7,-,TRBV29-1,-,CSVEDRDYEQYF,TGCAGCGTTGAAGATCGAGACTACGAGCAGTACTTC
TRBJ2-1,few,TRBV18,-,CASSPPSRDYNEQFF,TGTGCCAGCTCACCTCCTAGCCGGGATTACAATGAGCAGTTCTTC
TRBJ1-4,-,TRBV2,-,CASSEPGNNEKLFF,TGTGCCAGCAGTGAACCCGGGAATAATGAAAAACTGTTTTTT
TRBJ1-6,few,TRBV12-3/TRBV12-4,TRBD1,CASSLNRGSSPLHF,TGTGCCAGCAGTTTGAACAGGGGAAGTTCACCCCTCCACTTT
TRBJ2-7,-,TRBV3-1,-,CASSTHRNSYEQYF,TGTGCCAGCAGCACCCACAGAAACTCCTACGAGCAGTACTTC
TRBJ2-3,-,TRBV20-1,-,CSARSGNWERTDTQYF,TGCAGTGCGCGGTCGGGAAACTGGGAGCGCACAGATACGCAGTATTTT
TRBJ2-7,many,TRBV20-1,TRBD1,CSAPTGGGYEQYF,TGCAGTGCGCCAACAGGGGGCGGCTACGAGCAGTACTTC
TRBJ1-1,-,TRBV25-1,-,CATRGGGWNTEAFF,TGTGCCACCCGCGGGGGGGGATGGAACACTGAAGCTTTCTTT
TRBJ2-1,-,TRBV7-6,TRBD1,CASSVDRVGEQFF,TGTGCCAGCAGCGTAGACAGGGTCGGAGAGCAGTTCTTC
TRBJ2-7,-,TRBV18,TRBD1,CASSATGGGEQYF,TGTGCCAGCTCAGCAACAGGGGGCGGCGAGCAGTACTTC
TRBJ1-5,few,TRBV10-3,-,CAISEGTRGNQPQHF,TGTGCCATCAGTGAAGGCACCCGGGGCAATCAGCCCCAGCATTTT